This T cell receptor beta chain stems from a study of CD8 T cells in ankylosing spondylitis. The CDR3 is 15 residues long. J gave up 0 bases and V 8 bases, and 5 bases lay outside the gene matches. CDR1 and CDR2 (germline): ENHRY, SYGVKD. TCRdb reprocessed the 5' RACE reads with MiXCR, giving one entry per CDR3 protein. The table lists nearly 250,000 distinct CDR3 sequences, about 30% of them singletons. The clonotype comes from a male donor with ankylosing spondylitis or in good health (not recorded which). The chain carries TRBV10-3 and TRBJ2-4; 9 bases line up with TRBD1. Sequencing input: blood, either unsorted or a sorted T cell fraction (not recorded which). The CDR3 DNA sequence: TGTGCCATCTCACAGGGGGCCATAGCCAAAAACATTCAGTACTTC. It specifies CAISQGAIAKNIQYF.